These 18 T cell receptor beta chains share one sample of origin, sequenced in a study of lymphopenia after photon versus proton radiotherapy. Repertoires were generated with immunoSEQ multiplex PCR, while TCRdb's copy carries only in-frame clones and drops some. This sample has some 76,000 clones, with approximately 90% found just once. The specimen was peripheral blood, collected from a patient treated with photon-based radiotherapy. These receptor sequences come from a woman in her forties with cholangiocarcinoma.

This CDR3 is CASSLSYWEWSYNEQFF. The CDR3 bases are TGTGCCAGCAGTTTATCATATTGGGAGTGGTCCTACAATGAGCAGTTCTTC. This chain connects TRBV27 to TRBJ2-1, with D possibly being TRBD2 (5 bases). The CDR3 consists of 17 residues. The V gene lost 0 bases and the J gene lost 1 base, with 13 bases spanning the gap. Germline V lookup: CDR1 MNHEY, CDR2 SMNVEV (reference sequence).

J is TRBJ1-5 and V is TRBV2; D might be TRBD1 (5 bases). Trimming pared 4 bases from V and 4 bases from J, leaving 8 bases between. Germline V gives CDR1 SNHLY, CDR2 FYNNEI. This CDR3 comprises 13 residues. CDR3 residues: CASSGGQNQPQHF. The CDR3 region has the DNA TGTGCCAGCAGTGGGGGCCAAAATCAGCCCCAGCATTTT.

The chain has TRBV14 and TRBJ1-3, with 8 bases identical to TRBD1. V shed 6 bases, J shed 2 bases, and the junction held 6 bases outside the gene matches. Germline CDR1 and CDR2: SGHDN and FVKESK. This CDR3 region has 15 residues. CDR3: CASSRRTGTGNTIYF. The DNA of the CDR3 is TGTGCCAGCAGTAGGCGGACAGGGACTGGAAACACCATATATTTT.

V and J are TRBV19 and TRBJ1-3, with D perhaps TRBD1 (6 bases). Deletions cut 8 bases from V and 0 bases from J, with 20 bases between. Germline assignment: CDR1 LNHDA and CDR2 SQIVND (reference sequence). CDR3 size: 17 residues. CDR3 coding DNA: TGTGCCAGTGCCCGGGAATGGACAGCTCTCTCTGGAAACACCATATATTTT. This gives the protein CASAREWTALSGNTIYF.

The rearrangement links TRBV18 to TRBJ1-2, with TRBD1 matching 9 bases. This CDR3 is built from 15 residues. The germline V gene has CDR1 KGHSH and CDR2 LQKENI. V dropped 3 bases and J dropped 7; count of bases not matched to a gene: 9. The CDR3 region has the DNA TGTGCCAGCTCACCCCAACAGGGGGCGCGCAGTGGCTACACCTTC. It codes for CASSPQQGARSGYTF. The full variable domain, completed using reference TRBV18 and TRBJ1-2, is NAGVMQNPRHLVRRRGQEARLRCSPMKGHSHVYWYRQLPEEGLKFMVYLQKENIIDESGMPKERFSAEFPKEGPSILRIQQVVRGDSAAYFCASSPQQGARSGYTFGSGTRLTVV.

DNA for the CDR3: TGTGCCTGGAGGGGCCTTGATCCCTACGAGCAGTACTTC. As protein: CAWRGLDPYEQYF. The gene calls are TRBV30 and TRBJ2-7; unclear D gene. CDR3 length: 13 amino acids. Trimming shortened V by 3 bases and J by 2 bases, and 11 bases separated the two germline ends. Germline V lookup: CDR1 GTSNPN, CDR2 SVGIG (reference sequence).

This clone was seen just once. This chain uses TRBV28 with TRBJ1-4; 10 nucleotides align to TRBD1. V trimming: 6 bases; J trimming: 5 bases; junction bases outside the gene matches: 3. Germline CDR1 is MDHEN and CDR2 is SYDVKM. This CDR3 contains 14 residues. CDR3 coding DNA: TGTGCCAGCAGGCAGGGACAGGGGAATGAAAAACTGTTTTTT. It encodes CASRQGQGNEKLFF.

The chain is built from TRBV21-1 and TRBJ2-3; the DNA was not compared with TRBD1, the D call given in the table. TRBV21-1 is listed as a pseudogene. CDR3 length: 19 residues. The CDR3 region has the DNA TGTGCCAGCAGCAAAGAGAGGACAGGGGCTTCGGATAGCACAGATACGCAGTATTTT. Protein product: CASSKERTGASDSTDTQYF.

This chain links TRBV7-8 with TRBJ2-2, with TRBD2 matching over 7 bases. Per germline, CDR1 SGHVS and CDR2 FQNEAQ. This CDR3 is built from 18 residues. V lost 1 base to trimming and J lost 2 bases; unmatched junction nucleotides: 10. The CDR3 DNA sequence: TGTGCCAGCAGCTTAGATGTGTTCGCGGGGGTTAACACCGGGGAGCTGTTTTTT. Protein: CASSLDVFAGVNTGELFF.

The chain has TRBV7-9 and TRBJ1-4, with no clear D. V was trimmed by 4 bases and J by 12 bases, leaving 12 bases between them. Germline V gene sequence: CDR1 SEHNR, CDR2 FQNEAQ (reference sequence). This CDR3 spans 12 amino acids. DNA of the CDR3: TGTGCCAGCAGCTCGCAACAGAACCAACTGTTTTTT. It codes for CASSSQQNQLFF.

The V call is TRBV6-6, the J call TRBJ2-7; 7 bases are a match to TRBD1. This CDR3 spans 16 amino acids. J gave up 1 base and V 2 bases, and 8 bases lay outside the gene matches. CDR1 is MNHNY, CDR2 SVGAGI, per germline (reference sequence). The CDR3: CASSYPLQTGSYEQYF. The CDR3 coding sequence is TGTGCCAGCAGTTACCCTCTTCAGACAGGGTCCTACGAGCAGTACTTC.

The chain recombines TRBV28 with TRBJ1-2, with D unclear. V was cut by 10 bases and J by 0 bases, with 18 bases left in between. The CDR3 is made up of 15 amino acids. Germline V gives CDR1 MDHEN, CDR2 SYDVKM. Written as DNA, the CDR3 is TGTGCCACCGAATTTTCTCCGGTTTCTAACTATGGCTACACCTTC. It is translated as CATEFSPVSNYGYTF.

This clone was seen a single time. The V and J genes are TRBV18 and TRBJ1-4; 10 bases align to TRBD1. Germline CDR1 reads KGHSH; CDR2 reads LQKENI. J was trimmed by 8 bases and V by 6 bases; bases with no gene match: 6. This CDR3 region has 14 residues. The CDR3 DNA is TGTGCCAGCTCTCCGACAGGGGGCCTCGAAAAACTGTTTTTT. It specifies CASSPTGGLEKLFF.

The genes are TRBV19 and TRBJ2-7; TRBD2 matches at 8 bases. The trim removed 7 bases at V and 6 bases at J, leaving 14 bases unmatched. Germline V gives CDR1 LNHDA, CDR2 SQIVND (reference sequence). This CDR3 has 15 amino acids. The CDR3 protein is CASTSTGRGASEQYF. CDR3 coding DNA: TGTGCCAGTACCTCGACGGGGCGGGGGGCCTCCGAGCAGTACTTC.

The chain carries TRBV7-9 and TRBJ1-2; D not certain. Trimming cost V 1 base and J 4 bases, with 13 bases left between them. The germline gives CDR1 SEHNR, CDR2 FQNEAQ (reference sequence). The CDR3 sequence is 15 residues long. CDR3 nucleotides: TGTGCCAGCAGCTTAGACGGGAGGATTGGCTATGGCTACACCTTC. It translates to CASSLDGRIGYGYTF.

The J gene is TRBJ1-2, the V gene TRBV10-3; D uncertain. CDR3 length: 14 residues. The V end lost 0 bases, the J end lost 1 base, and 6 bases lay between the germline ends. Germline values: CDR1 ENHRY, CDR2 SYGVKD. CDR3 DNA: TGTGCCATCAGTGAGTCCTCAAGTAACTATGGCTACACCTTC. It specifies CAISESSSNYGYTF.

The chain uses TRBV5-1 and TRBJ2-6, with D maybe TRBD2 (6 bases). Germline CDR1 reads SGHRS; CDR2 reads YFSETQ. The germline V and J ends were trimmed by 0 bases and 0 bases, with 7 bases remaining between them. The CDR3 has 16 amino acids. DNA for the CDR3: TGCGCCAGCAGCTTGGTCGGGAGCTCTGGGGCCAACGTCCTGACTTTC. Translated, it gives CASSLVGSSGANVLTF.

V and J are TRBV4-3 and TRBJ2-1; 7 bases align to TRBD1. The CDR3 covers 16 residues. The V segment lost 0 bases and the J segment 6 bases; nucleotides outside the gene matches: 8. Per the germline V gene, CDR1 is LGHNA and CDR2 is YSLEER. The CDR3 DNA is TGCGCCAGCAGCCAAGATCCTGTTCAGGGGGTCAATGAGCAGTTCTTC. Translated, it gives CASSQDPVQGVNEQFF.